This T cell receptor beta chain was observed in a study of shared clonotypes between healthy human individuals. Regarding the study as a whole: Sharing across four donors was highest in naive CD4 (about 5%) and lowest in memory CD8 (around 0.4%).

V was pared by 1 base and J by 0 bases, with 9 bases between. Germline V gene lookup returns CDR1 SGHTA and CDR2 FQGNSA. The CDR3 sequence is 15 residues long. There were only Caucasian adults among the donors, and all lived in Nashville, Tennessee. Of note for this clone: What it binds is not known.

Several immunoSEQ plates held equal portions of the genomic DNA taken from each subset. Per the authors' pipeline: From ImmunoSEQ came sequences covering only the junction and carrying no quality scores, so filtering differed. Data came from immunoSEQ multiplex PCR; TCRdb stores just in-frame clones and leaves some out. V and J calls plus clone size are reproduced from that table; the DNA served to infer D and trimming. The table records roughly 2.4 million clones, 90% to 97% of them present only once. The V and J genes are TRBV7-2 and TRBJ2-5, with a tentative D call TRBD1 (5 bases). This clonotype was obtained from a man aged 18-30 years in good health. Specimen: naive CD4+ T cells sorted from blood. Documented subset: CD45RA+ positively selected. CDR3 bases: TGTGCCAGCAGCTTAGGGGGCGGCTACCAAGAGACCCAGTACTTC. Encoded protein: CASSLGGGYQETQYF.